This TCR beta chain derives from a study of OX40 agonist ivuxolimab in advanced cancers. About the study: In three patients, partial responses were observed, one with hepatocellular carcinoma and two with cutaneous melanoma.

Germline CDR1 reads SGHVS; CDR2 reads FNYEAQ. The ends were cut back, 5 bases at V and 2 bases at J, with 7 bases in the middle. This CDR3 comprises 12 residues. Generated by immunoSEQ multiplex PCR, the TCRdb table keeps only in-frame clones and is missing some. The sample lists tens of thousands of clones, approximately 80% seen once, with 20% to 25% in the top ten. The chain employs TRBV7-6 and TRBJ2-7, with D uncertain. The sequences come from CD4+ or CD8+ T cells sorted from blood, collected in a trial of the OX40 agonist ivuxolimab. This clonotype was obtained from an adult with an advanced solid tumor such as melanoma, head and neck, liver or kidney cancer. CDR3 loop: CASSNGPYEQYF. For the CDR3, the DNA is TGTGCCAGCAGCAACGGGCCCTACGAGCAGTACTTC. The complete variable domain, with remaining parts taken from reference TRBV7-6 and TRBJ2-7, reads GAGVSQSPRYKVTKRGQDVALRCDPISGHVSLYWYRQALGQGPEFLTYFNYEAQQDKSGLPNDRFSAERPEGSISTLTIQRTEQRDSAMYRCASSNGPYEQYFGPGTRLTVT.